These T cell receptor beta chains were read from a single sample in a study of tumor and adjacent non-tumor tissue in lung cancer. TCRdb fed the multiplex PCR reads into MiXCR, producing one record per CDR3 protein. Among around 210,000 distinct CDR3 sequences, about 76% were seen once, and the ten largest hold approximately 25%. Sequencing input: lung tumor tissue. All receptors come from a man between 60 and 75 years old with non-small cell lung cancer. Both conserved end residues are part of each CDR3. The order of the fields is D gene, clone size, J gene, V gene, CDR3 DNA, CDR3 protein. The D gene is left open where the match is weak. Rows give clone size only sometimes, using once, few, many, or a class for an expanded clone.

NA,many,TRBJ1-1,TRBV5-1,TGCGCCAGCAGCCGGCCGGAGGCGAACACTGAAGCTTTCTTT,CASSRPEANTEAFF
NA,NA,TRBJ2-5,TRBV11-3,TGTGCCAGCAGCTTAGGGTCCAACGGGGGAACCCAAGAGACCCAGAACTTC,CASSLGSNGGTQETQNF
TRBD2,NA,TRBJ2-3,TRBV20-1,TGCAGTGCTGGCCCACTGGGGGGACTAGGGGCAGATACGAAGTATTTT,CSAGPLGGLGADTKYF
TRBD1,NA,TRBJ1-5,TRBV28,TGTGCCAGCAGGCCAGGGGGCGCGAGCAATCAGCCCCAGCATTTT,CASRPGGASNQPQHF
TRBD2,NA,TRBJ2-1,TRBV5-4,TGTGCCAGCATAAACGGGGGGGGAGTAGGCCCCTGCAATGAGCAGTTCTTC,CASINGGGVGPCNEQFF
NA,NA,TRBJ2-5,TRBV11-2,TGTGCCAGCATCTCGGAATTTATGGAGATCCACTACTTC,CASISEFMEIHYF
NA,NA,TRBJ2-2,TRBV5-5,TGTGCCAGTAGCTTGCAGGGGGTGCGCACCGGGGGGCTGTTTTTT,CASSLQGVRTGGLFF
NA,once,TRBJ1-2,TRBV5-6,TGTGCCAGCGGGGAGGCAGGGGAGTCTCCCTATGGCCACACCTTC,CASGEAGESPYGHTF
NA,few,TRBJ2-5,TRBV20-1,TGCAGTGCTATCTACAGGGTTGGCGAGACCCAGTACTTC,CSAIYRVGETQYF
NA,NA,TRBJ1-2,TRBV5-6,TGTACCAGCAGCTTACGGACCGCTAACTATGGCTACACCTTC,CTSSLRTANYGYTF
NA,once,TRBJ2-1,TRBV7-6,TGTGCCAGCAGCTTAGGTCTGTGGGAGGGGGGCAATGAGCAGTTCTTC,CASSLGLWEGGNEQFF
TRBD2,medium-sized,TRBJ2-4,TRBV20-1,TGCAGTGCTCCTACTAGCGGGGGAGCCAAAAACATTCAGTACTTC,CSAPTSGGAKNIQYF